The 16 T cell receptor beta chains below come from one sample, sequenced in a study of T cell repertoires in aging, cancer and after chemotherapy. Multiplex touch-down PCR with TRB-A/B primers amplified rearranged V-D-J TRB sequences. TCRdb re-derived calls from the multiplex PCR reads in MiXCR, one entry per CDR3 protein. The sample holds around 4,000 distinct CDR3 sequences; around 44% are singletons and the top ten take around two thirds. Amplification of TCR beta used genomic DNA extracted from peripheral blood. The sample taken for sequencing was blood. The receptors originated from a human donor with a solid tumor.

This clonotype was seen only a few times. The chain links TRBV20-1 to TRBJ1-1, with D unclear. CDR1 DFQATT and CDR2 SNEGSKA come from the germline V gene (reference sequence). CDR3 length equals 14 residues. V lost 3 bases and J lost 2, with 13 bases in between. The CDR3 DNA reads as TGCAGTGCTAGGGGTAGGTCGCCAAACACTGAAGCTTTCTTT. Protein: CSARGRSPNTEAFF.

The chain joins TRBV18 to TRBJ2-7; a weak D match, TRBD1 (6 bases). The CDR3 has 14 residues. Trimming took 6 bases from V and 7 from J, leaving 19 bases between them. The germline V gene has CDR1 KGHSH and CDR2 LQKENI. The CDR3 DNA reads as TGTGCCAGCTCCCCGGGACACTCAGGCCTGGAGCAGTACTTC. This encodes CASSPGHSGLEQYF.

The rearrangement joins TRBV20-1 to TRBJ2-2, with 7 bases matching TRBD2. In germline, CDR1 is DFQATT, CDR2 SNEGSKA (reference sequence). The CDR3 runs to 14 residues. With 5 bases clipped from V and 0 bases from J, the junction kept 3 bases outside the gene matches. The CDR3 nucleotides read TGCAGTGCTCAAGGGACTACGAACACCGGGGAGCTGTTTTTT. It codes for CSAQGTTNTGELFF.

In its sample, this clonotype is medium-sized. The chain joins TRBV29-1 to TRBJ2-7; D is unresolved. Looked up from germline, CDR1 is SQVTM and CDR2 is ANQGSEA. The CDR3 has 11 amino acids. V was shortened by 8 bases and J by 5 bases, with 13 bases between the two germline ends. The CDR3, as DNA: TGCAGCTTAAGAGTGGGGAACGAGCAGTACTTC. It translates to CSLRVGNEQYF.

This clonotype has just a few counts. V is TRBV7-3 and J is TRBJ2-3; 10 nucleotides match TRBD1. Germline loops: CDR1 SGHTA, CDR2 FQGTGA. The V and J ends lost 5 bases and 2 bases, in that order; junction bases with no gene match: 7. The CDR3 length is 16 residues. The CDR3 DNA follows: TGTGCCAGCAGCCGTGACAGGGGGCCACTCACAGATACGCAGTATTTT. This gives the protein CASSRDRGPLTDTQYF.

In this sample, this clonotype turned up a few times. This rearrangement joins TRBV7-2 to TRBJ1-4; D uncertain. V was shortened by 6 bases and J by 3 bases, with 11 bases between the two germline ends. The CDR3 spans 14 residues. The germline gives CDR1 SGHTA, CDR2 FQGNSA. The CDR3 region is CASSSGPANEKLFF. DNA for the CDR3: TGTGCCAGCAGTTCCGGGCCAGCTAATGAAAAACTGTTTTTT.

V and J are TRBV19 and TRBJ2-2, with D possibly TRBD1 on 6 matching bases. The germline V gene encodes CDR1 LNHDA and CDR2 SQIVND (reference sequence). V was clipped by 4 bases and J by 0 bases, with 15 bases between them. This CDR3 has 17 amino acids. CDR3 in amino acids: CASSRGRGSSNTGELFF. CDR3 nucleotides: TGTGCCAGTAGTAGGGGCAGGGGAAGTTCGAACACCGGGGAGCTGTTTTTT.

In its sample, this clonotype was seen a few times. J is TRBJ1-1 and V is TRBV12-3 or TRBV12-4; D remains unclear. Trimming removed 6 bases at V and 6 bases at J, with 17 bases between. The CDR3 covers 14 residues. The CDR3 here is CASRARVSGAEAFF. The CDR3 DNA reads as TGTGCCAGCAGAGCGAGGGTATCCGGAGCTGAAGCTTTCTTT.

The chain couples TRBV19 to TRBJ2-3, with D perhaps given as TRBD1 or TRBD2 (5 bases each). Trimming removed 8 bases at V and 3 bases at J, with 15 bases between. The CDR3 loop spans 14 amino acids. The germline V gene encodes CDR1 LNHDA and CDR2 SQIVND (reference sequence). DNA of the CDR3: TGTGCCAGTGCAACGATTGGGGGAACAGATACGCAGTATTTT. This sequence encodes CASATIGGTDTQYF.

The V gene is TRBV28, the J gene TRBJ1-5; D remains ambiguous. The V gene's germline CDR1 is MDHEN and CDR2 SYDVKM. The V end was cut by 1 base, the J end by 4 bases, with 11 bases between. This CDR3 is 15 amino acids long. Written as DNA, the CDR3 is TGTGCCAGCAGTTTATTGGGTTTGGGTAATCAGCCCCAGCATTTT. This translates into CASSLLGLGNQPQHF.

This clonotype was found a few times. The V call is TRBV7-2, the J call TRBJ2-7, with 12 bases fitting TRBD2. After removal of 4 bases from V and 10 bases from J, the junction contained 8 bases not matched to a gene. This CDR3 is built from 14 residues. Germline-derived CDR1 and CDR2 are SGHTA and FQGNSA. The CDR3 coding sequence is TGTGCCAGCAGCTACCCCGGGACTAGCGGGTATCAGTACTTC. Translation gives CASSYPGTSGYQYF.

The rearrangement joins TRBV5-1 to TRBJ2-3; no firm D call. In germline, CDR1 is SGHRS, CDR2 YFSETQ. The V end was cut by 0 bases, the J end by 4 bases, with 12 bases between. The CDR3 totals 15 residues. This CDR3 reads CASSLGRIISDTQYF. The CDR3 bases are TGCGCCAGCAGCTTGGGCCGTATAATTTCAGATACGCAGTATTTT.

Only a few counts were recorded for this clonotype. CDR3 coding DNA: TGTGCCAGCAGCGGGGACAGGAGATCCTACGAGCAGTACTTC. It yields the protein CASSGDRRSYEQYF. The V call is TRBV27, the J call TRBJ2-7; 8 bases agree with TRBD1. V gave up 6 bases and J gave up 1 base; unmatched junction bases: 5. CDR1 and CDR2 from the germline V gene are MNHEY and SMNVEV (reference sequence). This CDR3 comprises 14 residues.

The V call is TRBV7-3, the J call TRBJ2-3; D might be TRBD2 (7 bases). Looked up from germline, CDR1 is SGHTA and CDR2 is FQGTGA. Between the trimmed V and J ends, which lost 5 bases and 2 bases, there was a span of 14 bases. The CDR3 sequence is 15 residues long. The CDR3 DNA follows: TGTGCCAGCAGCAGGATCGCGGGGGCCACAGATACGCAGTATTTT. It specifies CASSRIAGATDTQYF.

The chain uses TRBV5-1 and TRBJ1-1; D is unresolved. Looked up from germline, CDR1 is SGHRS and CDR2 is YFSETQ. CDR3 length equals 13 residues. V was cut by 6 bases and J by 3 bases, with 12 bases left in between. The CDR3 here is CASMKVVDTEAFF. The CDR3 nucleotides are TGCGCCAGCATGAAGGTAGTGGACACTGAAGCTTTCTTT. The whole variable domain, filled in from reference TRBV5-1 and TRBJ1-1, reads KAGVTQTPRYLIKTRGQQVTLSCSPISGHRSVSWYQQTPGQGLQFLFEYFSETQRNKGNFPGRFSGRQFSNSRSEMNVSTLELGDSALYLCASMKVVDTEAFFGQGTRLTVV.

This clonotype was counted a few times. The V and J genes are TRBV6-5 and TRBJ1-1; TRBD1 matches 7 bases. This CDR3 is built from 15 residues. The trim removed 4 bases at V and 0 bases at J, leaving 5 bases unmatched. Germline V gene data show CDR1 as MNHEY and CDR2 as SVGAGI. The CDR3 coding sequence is TGTGCCAGCAGTTCGACAGGGCCCGTGAACACTGAAGCTTTCTTT. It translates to CASSSTGPVNTEAFF.